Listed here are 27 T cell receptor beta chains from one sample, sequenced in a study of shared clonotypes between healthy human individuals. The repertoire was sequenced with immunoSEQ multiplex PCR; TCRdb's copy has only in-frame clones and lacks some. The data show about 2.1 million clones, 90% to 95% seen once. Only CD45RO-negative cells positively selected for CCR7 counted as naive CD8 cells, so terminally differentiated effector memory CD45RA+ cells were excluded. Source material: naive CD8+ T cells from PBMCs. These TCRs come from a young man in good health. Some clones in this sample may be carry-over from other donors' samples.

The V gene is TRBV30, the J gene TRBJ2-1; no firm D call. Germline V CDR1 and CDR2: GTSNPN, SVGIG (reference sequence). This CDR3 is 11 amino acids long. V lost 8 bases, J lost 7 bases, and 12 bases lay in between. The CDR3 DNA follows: TGTGCCCGAAGTGTGGAAAATGAGCAGTTCTTC. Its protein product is CARSVENEQFF.

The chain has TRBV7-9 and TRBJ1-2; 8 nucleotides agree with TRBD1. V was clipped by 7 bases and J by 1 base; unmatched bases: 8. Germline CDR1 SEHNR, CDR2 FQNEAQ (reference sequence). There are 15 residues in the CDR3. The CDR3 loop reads CASNDAGGLNYGYTF. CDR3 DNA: TGTGCCAGCAACGACGCAGGGGGCCTTAACTATGGCTACACCTTC.

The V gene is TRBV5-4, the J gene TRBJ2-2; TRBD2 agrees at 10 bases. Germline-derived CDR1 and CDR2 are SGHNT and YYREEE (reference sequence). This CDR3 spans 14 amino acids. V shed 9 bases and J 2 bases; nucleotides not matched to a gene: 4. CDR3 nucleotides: TGTGCCACCGAGCGGGGGGGTAACACCGGGGAGCTGTTTTTT. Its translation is CATERGGNTGELFF.

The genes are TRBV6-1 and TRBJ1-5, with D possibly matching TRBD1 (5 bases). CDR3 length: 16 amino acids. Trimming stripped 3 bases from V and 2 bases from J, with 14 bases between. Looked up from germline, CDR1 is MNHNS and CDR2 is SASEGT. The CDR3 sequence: CASSDPRGAGNQPQHF. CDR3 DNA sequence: TGTGCCAGCAGTGATCCCCGAGGGGCAGGCAATCAGCCCCAGCATTTT.

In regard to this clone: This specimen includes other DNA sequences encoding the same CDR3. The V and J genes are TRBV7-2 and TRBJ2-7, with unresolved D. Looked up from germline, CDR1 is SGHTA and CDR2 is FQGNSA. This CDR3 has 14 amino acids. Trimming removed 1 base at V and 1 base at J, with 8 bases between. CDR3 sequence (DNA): TGTGCCAGCAGCTTAGGCGCTGGATCCTACGAGCAGTACTTC. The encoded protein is CASSLGAGSYEQYF.

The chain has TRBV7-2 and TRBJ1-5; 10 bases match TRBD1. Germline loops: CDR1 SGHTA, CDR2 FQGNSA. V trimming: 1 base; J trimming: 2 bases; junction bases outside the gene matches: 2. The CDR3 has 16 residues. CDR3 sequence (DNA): TGTGCCAGCAGCTTAGTGGGGACAGGGGGCAATCAGCCCCAGCATTTT. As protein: CASSLVGTGGNQPQHF. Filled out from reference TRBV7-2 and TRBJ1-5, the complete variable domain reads GAGVSQSPSNKVTEKGKDVELRCDPISGHTALYWYRQSLGQGLEFLIYFQGNSAPDKSGLPSDRFSAERTGGSVSTLTIQRTQQEDSAVYLCASSLVGTGGNQPQHFGDGTRLSIL.

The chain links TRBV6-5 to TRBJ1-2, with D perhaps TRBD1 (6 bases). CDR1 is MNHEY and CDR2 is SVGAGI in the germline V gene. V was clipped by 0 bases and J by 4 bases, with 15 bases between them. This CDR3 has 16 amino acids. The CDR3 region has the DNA TGTGCCAGCAGTTACTCGAGGGGGGTGACTAGCTATGGCTACACCTTC. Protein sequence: CASSYSRGVTSYGYTF.

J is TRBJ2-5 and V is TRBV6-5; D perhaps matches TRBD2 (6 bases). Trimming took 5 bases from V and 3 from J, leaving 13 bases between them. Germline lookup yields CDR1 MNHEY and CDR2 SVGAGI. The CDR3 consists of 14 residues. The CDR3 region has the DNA TGTGCCAGCAGTCACGAAGCGGGCGAAGAGACCCAGTACTTC. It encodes CASSHEAGEETQYF.

The CDR3 bases are TGCAGCGTTGGAAAAGGGGTCGGCCCCTACAATGAGCAGTTCTTC. Translated, it gives CSVGKGVGPYNEQFF. This chain uses TRBV29-1 with TRBJ2-1, with D possibly TRBD1 on 5 matching bases. Between the trimmed V and J ends, which lost 4 bases and 2 bases, there was a span of 15 bases. The CDR3 loop spans 15 amino acids. In germline, CDR1 is SQVTM, CDR2 ANQGSEA.

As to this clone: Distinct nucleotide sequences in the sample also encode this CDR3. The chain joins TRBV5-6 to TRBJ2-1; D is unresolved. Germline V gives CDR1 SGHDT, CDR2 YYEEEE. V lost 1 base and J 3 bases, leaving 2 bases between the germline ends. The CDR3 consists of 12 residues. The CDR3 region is CASSLRYNEQFF. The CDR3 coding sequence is TGTGCCAGCAGCTTGCGCTACAATGAGCAGTTCTTC.

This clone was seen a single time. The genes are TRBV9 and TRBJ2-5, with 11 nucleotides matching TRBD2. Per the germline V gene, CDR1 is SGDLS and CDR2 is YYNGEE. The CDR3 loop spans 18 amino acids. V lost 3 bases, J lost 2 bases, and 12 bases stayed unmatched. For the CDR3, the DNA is TGTGCCAGCAGCGCCGGGGGGACTAGCGGAGCGAGACAAGAGACCCAGTACTTC. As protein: CASSAGGTSGARQETQYF.

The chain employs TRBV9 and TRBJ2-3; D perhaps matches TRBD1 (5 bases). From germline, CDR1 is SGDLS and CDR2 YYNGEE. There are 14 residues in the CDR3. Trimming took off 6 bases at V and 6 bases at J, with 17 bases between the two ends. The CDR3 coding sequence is TGTGCCAGCACCCAGGGTGGGGCCCGGGATACGCAGTATTTT. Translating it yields CASTQGGARDTQYF. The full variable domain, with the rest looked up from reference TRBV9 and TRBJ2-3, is DSGVTQTPKHLITATGQRVTLRCSPRSGDLSVYWYQQSLDQGLQFLIQYYNGEERAKGNILERFSAQQFPDLHSELNLSSLELGDSALYFCASTQGGARDTQYFGPGTRLTVL.

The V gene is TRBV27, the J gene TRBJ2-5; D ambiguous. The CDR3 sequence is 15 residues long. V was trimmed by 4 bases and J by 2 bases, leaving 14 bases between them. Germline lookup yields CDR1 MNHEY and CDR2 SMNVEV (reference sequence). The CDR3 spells CASSSGDWPQETQYF. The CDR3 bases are TGTGCCAGCAGTTCAGGCGACTGGCCACAAGAGACCCAGTACTTC.

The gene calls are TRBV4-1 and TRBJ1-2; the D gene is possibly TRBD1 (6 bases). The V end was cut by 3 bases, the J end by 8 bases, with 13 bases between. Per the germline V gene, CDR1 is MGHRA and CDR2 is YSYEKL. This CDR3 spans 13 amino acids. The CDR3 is CASSHTGPYGYTF. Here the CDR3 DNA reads TGCGCCAGCAGCCACACAGGGCCCTACGGCTACACCTTC.

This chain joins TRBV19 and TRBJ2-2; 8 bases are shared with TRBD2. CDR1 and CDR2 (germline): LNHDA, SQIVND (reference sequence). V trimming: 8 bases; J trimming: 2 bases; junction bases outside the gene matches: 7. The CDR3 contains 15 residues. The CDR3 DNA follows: TGTGCCAGTCACCCGGGAGGGCTTAACACCGGGGAGCTGTTTTTT. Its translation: CASHPGGLNTGELFF.

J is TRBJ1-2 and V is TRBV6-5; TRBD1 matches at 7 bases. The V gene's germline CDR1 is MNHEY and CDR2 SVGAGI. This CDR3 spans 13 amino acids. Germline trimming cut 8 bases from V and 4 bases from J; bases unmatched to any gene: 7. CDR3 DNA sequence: TGTGCCAGCCGGTACAGGGGAGGCTATGGCTACACCTTC. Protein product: CASRYRGGYGYTF.

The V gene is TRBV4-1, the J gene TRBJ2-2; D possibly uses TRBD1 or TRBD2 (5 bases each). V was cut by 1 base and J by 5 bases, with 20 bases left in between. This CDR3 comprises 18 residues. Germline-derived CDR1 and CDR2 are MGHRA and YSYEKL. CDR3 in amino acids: CASSQGTRVGGPTGELFF. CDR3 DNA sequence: TGCGCCAGCAGCCAAGGGACCAGGGTAGGCGGGCCGACCGGGGAGCTGTTTTTT.

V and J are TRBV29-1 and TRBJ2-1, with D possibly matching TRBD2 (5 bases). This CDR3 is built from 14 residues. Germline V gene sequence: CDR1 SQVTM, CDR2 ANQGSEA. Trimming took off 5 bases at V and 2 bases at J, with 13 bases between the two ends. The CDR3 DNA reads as TGCAGCGTTCTCGGAGGTGCGACCTACAATGAGCAGTTCTTC. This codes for CSVLGGATYNEQFF.

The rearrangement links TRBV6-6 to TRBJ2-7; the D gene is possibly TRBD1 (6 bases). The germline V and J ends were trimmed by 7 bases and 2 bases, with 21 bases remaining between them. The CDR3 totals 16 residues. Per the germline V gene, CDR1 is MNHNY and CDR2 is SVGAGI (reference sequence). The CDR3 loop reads CASMDSRQEAPYEQYF. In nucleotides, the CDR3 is TGTGCCAGCATGGACTCCCGACAGGAGGCCCCCTACGAGCAGTACTTC.

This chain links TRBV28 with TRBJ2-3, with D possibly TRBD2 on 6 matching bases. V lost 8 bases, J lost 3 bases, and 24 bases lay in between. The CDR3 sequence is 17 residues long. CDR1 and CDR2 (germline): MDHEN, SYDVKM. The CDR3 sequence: CASGPRLRGGGTDTQYF. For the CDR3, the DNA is TGTGCCAGCGGTCCCCGACTGCGGGGTGGGGGGACAGATACGCAGTATTTT.

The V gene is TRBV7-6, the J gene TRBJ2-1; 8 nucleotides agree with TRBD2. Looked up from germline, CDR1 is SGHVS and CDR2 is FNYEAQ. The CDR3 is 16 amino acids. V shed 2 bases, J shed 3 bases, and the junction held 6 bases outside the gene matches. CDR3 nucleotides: TGTGCCAGCAGCTTAACGGCCGGGAGGGTCTACAATGAGCAGTTCTTC. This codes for CASSLTAGRVYNEQFF.

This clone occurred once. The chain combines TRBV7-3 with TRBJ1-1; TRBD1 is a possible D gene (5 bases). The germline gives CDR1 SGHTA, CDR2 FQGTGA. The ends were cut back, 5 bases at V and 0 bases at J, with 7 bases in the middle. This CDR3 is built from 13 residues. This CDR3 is CASSQGVNTEAFF. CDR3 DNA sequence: TGTGCCAGCAGCCAGGGAGTGAACACTGAAGCTTTCTTT.

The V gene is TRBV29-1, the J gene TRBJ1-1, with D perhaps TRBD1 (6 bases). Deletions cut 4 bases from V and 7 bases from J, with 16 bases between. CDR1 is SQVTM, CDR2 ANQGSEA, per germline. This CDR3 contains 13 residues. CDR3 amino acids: CSVGAGAGVEAFF. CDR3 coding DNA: TGCAGCGTTGGTGCAGGGGCCGGGGTTGAAGCTTTCTTT.

The CDR3 sequence is CASREDSRLGNTIYF. Here the CDR3 DNA reads TGTGCCAGCAGGGAGGACAGTAGGTTGGGAAACACCATATATTTT. The rearrangement joins TRBV28 to TRBJ1-3, with TRBD1 as a possible D gene (6 bases). The V end was cut by 6 bases, the J end by 4 bases, with 16 bases between. CDR3 length: 15 amino acids. Germline V gives CDR1 MDHEN, CDR2 SYDVKM.

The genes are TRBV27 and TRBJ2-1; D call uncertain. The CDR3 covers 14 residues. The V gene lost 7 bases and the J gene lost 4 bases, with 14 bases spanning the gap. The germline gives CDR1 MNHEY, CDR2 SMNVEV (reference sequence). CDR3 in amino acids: CASTKNGDYNEQFF. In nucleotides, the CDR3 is TGTGCCAGCACCAAAAATGGGGATTACAATGAGCAGTTCTTC.

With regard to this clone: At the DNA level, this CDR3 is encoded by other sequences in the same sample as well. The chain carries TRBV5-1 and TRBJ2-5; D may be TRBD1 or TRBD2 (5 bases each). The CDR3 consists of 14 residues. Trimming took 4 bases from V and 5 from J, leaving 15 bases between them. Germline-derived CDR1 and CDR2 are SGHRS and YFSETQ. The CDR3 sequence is CASSPGPRAETQYF. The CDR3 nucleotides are TGCGCCAGCAGCCCGGGGCCCAGGGCTGAGACCCAGTACTTC.

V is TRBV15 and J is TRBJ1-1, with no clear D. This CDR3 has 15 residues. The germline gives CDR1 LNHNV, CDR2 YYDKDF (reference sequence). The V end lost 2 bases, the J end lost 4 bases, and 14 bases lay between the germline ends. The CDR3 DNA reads TGTGCCACCAGCAGACCTGCGGGCAGGACCACTGAAGCTTTCTTT. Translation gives CATSRPAGRTTEAFF.